The 29 T cell receptor beta chains below all came from one sample that was sequenced in a study of identical twins (dated by TCRdb to the mid-2010s). Library preparation employed 5' RACE. The instrument was an Illumina HiSeq 2000. TCRdb trimmed public reads at Q25 via fastp, called clones via MiXCR and kept in-frame beta chains. Every distinct CDR3 protein forms one entry, paired with its most common genes and DNA. This sample lists under 800,000 distinct CDR3 sequences; around 21% were detected once. The top ten constitute 4.3% of the sample. These data were also filed under a second study, of T cells expressing NK-cell markers.

Material: PBMCs. Receptor source: a woman between 18 and 29 years old in good health.

This clonotype appeared many times. The chain couples TRBV20-1 to TRBJ1-2, with no clear D. Looked up from germline, CDR1 is DFQATT and CDR2 is SNEGSKA (reference sequence). This CDR3 is built from 13 residues. The V gene lost 6 bases and the J gene lost 3 bases, with 14 bases spanning the gap. The DNA for the CDR3 is TGCAGTGCGCCTACGACTACCTACTATGGCTACACCTTC. Protein sequence: CSAPTTTYYGYTF.

J is TRBJ2-2 and V is TRBV20-1; 8 positions match TRBD2. CDR3 length: 17 residues. V trimming: 5 bases; J trimming: 5 bases; junction bases outside the gene matches: 16. Germline CDR1 and CDR2: DFQATT and SNEGSKA (reference sequence). The CDR3 coding sequence is TGCAGTGCTGGGGGGTTCCGGGAGGGCTCGAGGACCGGGGAGCTGTTTTTT. Translating gives CSAGGFREGSRTGELFF.

This clonotype has a handful of counts. V usage is TRBV12-3 or TRBV12-4 and J usage is TRBJ2-4; 9 nucleotides align to TRBD2. The J segment lost 1 base and the V segment lost 7 bases, leaving 11 bases of the junction unmatched. The CDR3 extends over 17 amino acids. CDR3 region: CASTQSSGNRAKNIQYF. The CDR3 nucleotides are TGTGCCAGCACCCAATCTAGCGGGAACCGGGCCAAAAACATTCAGTACTTC.

This clonotype was picked up a small number of times. This chain links TRBV3-1 with TRBJ1-4; TRBD1 matches at 8 bases. This CDR3 has 14 amino acids. V lost 3 bases and J lost 7; bases outside the gene matches: 4. In germline, CDR1 is LGHDT, CDR2 YNNKEL (reference sequence). CDR3 sequence: CASSQETGGEKLFF. As DNA, the CDR3 is TGTGCCAGCAGCCAGGAAACAGGGGGTGAAAAACTGTTTTTT.

This clonotype has a count of ten or more. The rearrangement joins TRBV12-3 or TRBV12-4 to TRBJ2-1; the match to TRBD1 covers 8 bases. After removal of 6 bases from V and 7 bases from J, the junction contained 5 bases not matched to a gene. The CDR3 contains 13 residues. CDR3 residues: CASRSRDRNEQFF. The CDR3 DNA follows: TGTGCCAGCAGGTCCCGGGACAGGAATGAGCAGTTCTTC.

This clonotype was seen a few times. The chain is built from TRBV20-1 and TRBJ1-1; maybe TRBD1 (5 bases). Between the trimmed V and J ends, which lost 0 bases and 10 bases, there was a span of 21 bases. Germline V lookup: CDR1 DFQATT, CDR2 SNEGSKA (reference sequence). The CDR3 contains 15 residues. The CDR3 bases are TGCAGTGCTAGAGATGTAGGGGTCGATACTTCCGGAGCTTTCTTT. This encodes CSARDVGVDTSGAFF.

This clonotype was observed a few times. The chain uses TRBV6-5 and TRBJ2-2; D unresolved. The CDR3 sequence is 12 residues long. The V end was cut by 4 bases, the J end by 6 bases, with 6 bases between. The germline gives CDR1 MNHEY, CDR2 SVGAGI. In DNA, the CDR3 is TGTGCCAGCAGTTCATGGGCCGGGGAGCTGTTTTTT. Translation: CASSSWAGELFF.

The chain recombines TRBV20-1 with TRBJ1-5, with 8 nucleotides matching TRBD1. Germline CDR1 reads DFQATT; CDR2 reads SNEGSKA (reference sequence). V shed 3 bases and J 2 bases; nucleotides not matched to a gene: 6. The CDR3 sequence is 15 residues long. CDR3 nucleotide sequence: TGCAGTGCTAGCAGACAGGGGATGGGCAATCAGCCCCAGCATTTT. It yields the protein CSASRQGMGNQPQHF.

This clonotype occurred many times. CDR3 protein: CSVQTRLDTQYF. DNA for the CDR3: TGCAGTGTCCAGACCCGACTAGATACGCAGTATTTT. The chain is built from TRBV20-1 and TRBJ2-3; no firm D call. Germline lookup yields CDR1 DFQATT and CDR2 SNEGSKA (reference sequence). V gave up 7 bases and J gave up 5 bases, with 13 bases separating them. The CDR3 totals 12 residues.

The V and J genes are TRBV20-1 and TRBJ1-2; unclear D gene. The length of the CDR3 is 16 residues. The germline V and J ends were trimmed by 6 bases and 5 bases, with 25 bases remaining between them. The germline V gene has CDR1 DFQATT and CDR2 SNEGSKA (reference sequence). CDR3 protein: CSAEPSRAVEIYGYTF. The CDR3 DNA follows: TGCAGTGCCGAACCCAGCCGGGCAGTCGAAATTTATGGCTACACCTTC.

The J gene is TRBJ2-2, the V gene TRBV29-1; unclear D gene. CDR3 size: 12 residues. Per the germline V gene, CDR1 is SQVTM and CDR2 is ANQGSEA. The V end was cut by 4 bases, the J end by 5 bases, with 8 bases between. DNA for the CDR3: TGCAGCGTTGTTTATGGGACCGGGGAGCTGTTTTTT. It translates to CSVVYGTGELFF.

This clonotype came up a few times. The chain employs TRBV15 and TRBJ2-5; D is undetermined. V was shortened by 1 base and J by 3 bases, with 9 bases between the two germline ends. Germline loops: CDR1 LNHNV, CDR2 YYDKDF (reference sequence). CDR3 size: 14 residues. The CDR3 reads CATSRGQAEETQYF. The CDR3 nucleotides are TGTGCCACCAGCAGAGGCCAAGCCGAAGAGACCCAGTACTTC. Combining the CDR3 with reference TRBV15 and TRBJ2-5 gives the whole variable domain DAMVIQNPRYQVTQFGKPVTLSCSQTLNHNVMYWYQQKSSQAPKLLFHYYDKDFNNEADTPDNFQSRRPNTSFCFLDIRSPGLGDTAMYLCATSRGQAEETQYFGPGTRLLVL.

This clonotype was counted a few times. The rearrangement links TRBV6-1 to TRBJ2-7, with D perhaps matching TRBD1 (5 bases). Germline V lookup: CDR1 MNHNS, CDR2 SASEGT. This CDR3 contains 14 residues. The ends were cut back, 5 bases at V and 7 bases at J, with 18 bases in the middle. The CDR3 sequence is CASSPRSQGYEQYF. The CDR3 DNA sequence: TGTGCCAGCAGTCCCCGCTCCCAGGGATATGAGCAGTACTTC.

This chain joins TRBV7-9 and TRBJ2-4; D is uncertain. The CDR3 has 12 amino acids. From germline, CDR1 is SEHNR and CDR2 FQNEAQ (reference sequence). Trimming removed 5 bases at V and 5 bases at J, with 7 bases between. The CDR3 sequence is CASSPGQNIQYF. In nucleotides, the CDR3 is TGTGCCAGCAGCCCAGGCCAAAACATTCAGTACTTC.

The chain joins TRBV12-3 or TRBV12-4 to TRBJ2-7, with 7 bases matching TRBD1. This CDR3 region has 14 residues. V gave up 2 bases and J gave up 4 bases; unmatched junction bases: 5. CDR3 protein: CASSLQGQTYEQYF. DNA of the CDR3: TGTGCCAGCAGTTTACAGGGACAGACATACGAGCAGTACTTC.

The V call is TRBV21-1, the J call TRBJ2-5; TRBD2 is taken as the D call from the table, unchecked against the DNA. TRBV21-1 is listed as a pseudogene. There are 17 residues in the CDR3. The CDR3 loop reads CASTRDQRGSYQETQYF. In DNA, the CDR3 is TGTGCCAGCACCCGCGACCAGCGGGGGTCGTACCAAGAGACCCAGTACTTC.

This clonotype came up a few times. The J gene is TRBJ1-5, the V gene TRBV20-1, with D maybe TRBD1 (5 bases). The germline V gene encodes CDR1 DFQATT and CDR2 SNEGSKA (reference sequence). The CDR3 extends over 14 amino acids. The V gene lost 1 base and the J gene lost 0 bases, with 7 bases spanning the gap. The CDR3 region is CSARVQDSNQPQHF. CDR3 in DNA: TGCAGTGCTAGAGTACAGGATAGCAATCAGCCCCAGCATTTT.

The rearrangement links TRBV20-1 to TRBJ2-1, with D hard to call. The ends were cut back, 1 base at V and 5 bases at J, with 6 bases in the middle. The CDR3 has 12 amino acids. The germline gives CDR1 DFQATT, CDR2 SNEGSKA (reference sequence). The CDR3 DNA reads TGCAGTGCTAGAGGGAACCACAATGAGCAGTTCTTC. This translates into CSARGNHNEQFF.

This clonotype was observed a handful of times. The chain carries TRBV6-1 and TRBJ2-3, with 10 bases fitting TRBD1. V lost 5 bases to trimming and J lost 5 bases; unmatched junction nucleotides: 7. The CDR3 has 15 amino acids. Germline values: CDR1 MNHNS, CDR2 SASEGT. Written as DNA, the CDR3 is TGTGCCAGCAGTCCTGACAGGGGGCGAGGAGATACGCAGTATTTT. Protein sequence: CASSPDRGRGDTQYF.

The V and J genes are TRBV5-1 and TRBJ2-7, with 8 nucleotides matching TRBD1. The V gene end was trimmed by 6 bases and the J gene end by 0 bases; junction bases not matched to a gene: 11. Germline V CDR1 and CDR2: SGHRS, YFSETQ. The CDR3 has 16 residues. CDR3 bases: TGCGCCAGCACCCCCGGAGGGACAGGAGACTCCTACGAGCAGTACTTC. Translated: CASTPGGTGDSYEQYF. The full variable domain, in which reference TRBV5-1 and TRBJ2-7 provide the parts outside the CDR3, is KAGVTQTPRYLIKTRGQQVTLSCSPISGHRSVSWYQQTPGQGLQFLFEYFSETQRNKGNFPGRFSGRQFSNSRSEMNVSTLELGDSALYLCASTPGGTGDSYEQYFGPGTRLTVT.

Only a few counts were recorded for this clonotype. This sequence joins TRBV5-1 and TRBJ2-2; 7 nucleotides align to TRBD2. The CDR3 is 16 residues long. The J segment lost 0 bases and the V segment lost 0 bases, leaving 2 bases of the junction unmatched. Germline V lookup: CDR1 SGHRS, CDR2 YFSETQ. CDR3 bases: TGCGCCAGCAGCTTGGGAGCGGGGTCGAACACCGGGGAGCTGTTTTTT. Protein product: CASSLGAGSNTGELFF.

The CDR3 coding sequence is TGTGCCAGCAGTGAACCCATAGCGGGGAACGAAGATGAGCAGTTCTTC. Protein sequence: CASSEPIAGNEDEQFF. The V call is TRBV6-1, the J call TRBJ2-1; 8 positions match TRBD2. The trim removed 2 bases at V and 8 bases at J, leaving 11 bases unmatched. The germline V gene has CDR1 MNHNS and CDR2 SASEGT. The CDR3 loop spans 16 amino acids.

This clonotype was counted many times. The rearrangement joins TRBV6-1 to TRBJ2-7; 9 positions agree with TRBD1. Germline CDR1 is MNHNS and CDR2 is SASEGT. There are 15 residues in the CDR3. V was clipped by 6 bases and J by 3 bases; unmatched bases: 9. CDR3 protein: CASRGLWTGDYEQYF. The CDR3 coding sequence is TGTGCCAGCAGGGGATTATGGACAGGGGACTACGAGCAGTACTTC.

V gene TRBV20-1 combines with J gene TRBJ2-5; D may be TRBD1 (6 bases). The CDR3 consists of 17 residues. V was clipped by 4 bases and J by 6 bases, with 27 bases between them. Germline CDR1 is DFQATT and CDR2 is SNEGSKA (reference sequence). CDR3: CSATPGLSARGWKTQYF. The DNA of the CDR3 is TGCAGTGCTACCCCCGGCCTTTCTGCCAGGGGCTGGAAGACCCAGTACTTC.

V usage is TRBV6-2 or TRBV6-3 and J usage is TRBJ1-1, with D possibly being TRBD1 (5 bases). Trimming shortened V by 2 bases and J by 9 bases, and 10 bases separated the two germline ends. This CDR3 is built from 12 residues. In germline, CDR1 is MNHEY, CDR2 SVGEGT. The chain's CDR3 is CASSYQGPKAFF. The CDR3 nucleotides are TGTGCCAGCAGTTACCAGGGCCCGAAAGCTTTCTTT.

This clonotype appeared a few times. The chain links TRBV18 to TRBJ2-5; maybe TRBD2 (5 bases). The V and J ends lost 3 bases and 5 bases respectively, with 13 bases between them. CDR1 is KGHSH and CDR2 is LQKENI in the germline V gene. This CDR3 has 14 residues. In DNA form, the CDR3 reads TGTGCCAGCTCACCGATAGGGAGTCCGGAGACCCAGTACTTC. Translating it yields CASSPIGSPETQYF.

The chain employs TRBV20-1 and TRBJ1-2; D is uncertain. With 3 bases removed from V and 3 bases from J, the gap between germline ends came to 14 bases. Germline-derived CDR1 and CDR2 are DFQATT and SNEGSKA (reference sequence). The CDR3 is 14 residues long. CDR3 nucleotides: TGCAGTGCTAGTGTCATGGGGTTGGACTATGGCTACACCTTC. Translated: CSASVMGLDYGYTF.

The chain is built from TRBV10-3 and TRBJ2-7; 8 positions match TRBD1. This CDR3 has 15 amino acids. Germline V gives CDR1 ENHRY, CDR2 SYGVKD. With V trimmed by 2 bases and J by 2 bases, 5 bases remained unmatched. In nucleotides, the CDR3 is TGTGCCATCAGTGAGGGCGACAGGGGAACCTACGAGCAGTACTTC. Encoded protein: CAISEGDRGTYEQYF.

This clonotype showed up many times. J is TRBJ2-1 and V is TRBV5-1; D ambiguous. V was clipped by 7 bases and J by 0 bases, with 11 bases between them. This CDR3 spans 14 amino acids. Germline-derived CDR1 and CDR2 are SGHRS and YFSETQ. The CDR3 DNA reads TGCGCCAGCTCGGGCAGCCCCTCCTACAATGAGCAGTTCTTC. Protein: CASSGSPSYNEQFF.